The source of this TCR beta chain is a study of shared clonotypes between healthy human individuals. Points from the study as a whole: Unshared clonotypes carried lower generation probabilities than those common to all four donors. Owing to a small donor count, the genetic and exposure-history diversity represented was limited.

The method was immunoSEQ multiplex PCR; TCRdb's version includes in-frame clones alone and lacks a portion of them. The sample consists of 330,000 or so clones, roughly 70% of them appearing once. For this clone: What it binds is not known.

Germline V lookup: CDR1 MGHDK, CDR2 SYGVNS. Trimming shortened V by 2 bases and J by 5 bases, and 12 bases separated the two germline ends. The length of the CDR3 is 15 residues. The rearrangement links TRBV25-1 to TRBJ1-4; weak D call: TRBD1 (5 bases). The sequence was collected from a man aged 25-45 years in good health. The sequenced sample was memory CD4+ T cells sorted from blood. Subset here: CD45RA-negative fraction. CDR3 sequence (DNA): TGTGCCAGCAGTGAAGAGGGTGGGGCAAATGAAAAACTGTTTTTT. It yields the protein CASSEEGGANEKLFF. Using reference TRBV25-1 and TRBJ1-4 for the parts outside the CDR3, the full variable domain is EADIYQTPRYLVIGTGKKITLECSQTMGHDKMYWYQQDPGMELHLIHYSYGVNSTEKGDLSSESTVSRIRTEHFPLTLESARPSHTSQYLCASSEEGGANEKLFFGSGTQLSVL.